The T cell receptor (beta chain) under discussion was sequenced for a study of T cell responses to AZD1222 COVID-19 vaccine. Study results and caveats: CD4 TCRs linked to vaccination spanned spike, dominating at 160-218 and 743-854.

There are 11 residues in the CDR3. Per germline, CDR1 SNHLY and CDR2 FYNNEI. V was clipped by 11 bases and J by 7 bases, with 13 bases between them. Sequenced by immunoSEQ multiplex PCR; TCRdb stores in-frame clones only, minus some. This sample has 150,000 to 200,000 clones; 90% to 95% occur once, and the top ten carry over 0.7%. Comments on this clone: Its antigen remains unidentified.

This sequence originates from an adult in good health. The gene calls are TRBV2 and TRBJ2-3, with D tentatively TRBD1 or TRBD2 (5 bases each). The specimen was peripheral blood, collected on day 0 of AZD1222 vaccination. Here the CDR3 DNA reads TGTGCCGGGGCTAGGACTCATACGCAGTATTTT. It encodes CAGARTHTQYF.